This TCR beta chain was retrieved from a study of CD8 T cells in Susac syndrome. Trimming cost V 5 bases and J 6 bases, with 13 bases left between them. The CDR3 is 12 amino acids. Per the germline V gene, CDR1 is DFQATT and CDR2 is SNEGSKA (reference sequence). A quantity of about 0.5 to 1 ug RNA underwent reverse transcription using random hexamers. The TCR beta CDR3 was amplified by immunoSEQ multiplex PCR across 54 Vbeta, 13 Jbeta. MiXCR, applied by TCRdb to the immunoSEQ multiplex PCR reads, yields one record per CDR3 protein. The data hold some 110,000 distinct CDR3 sequences, with approximately 93% observed a single time.

The clonotype was recovered from a human donor with multiple sclerosis. V usage is TRBV20-1 and J usage is TRBJ1-2; D is possibly TRBD1 (5 bases). The sample consisted of CD4+ T cells from PBMCs. DNA of the CDR3: TGCAGTGCTCGCGGGGGATGGGATGGCTACACCTTC. It is translated as CSARGGWDGYTF.